Following are 17 T cell receptor beta chains from one sample sequenced in a study of T cell responses to AZD1222 COVID-19 vaccine. Profiled with immunoSEQ multiplex PCR; TCRdb holds only in-frame clones, not every one. The table shows 90,000 to 120,000 clones, with about 90% occurring only once. The sequences come from peripheral blood, collected 28 days after the second AZD1222 dose. The source of these receptors is an adult who received the AZD1222 COVID-19 vaccine.

The chain links TRBV28 to TRBJ1-2; no clear D gene. In germline, CDR1 is MDHEN, CDR2 SYDVKM. V dropped 1 base and J dropped 2 bases, with 5 bases sitting between them. The CDR3 covers 13 residues. The CDR3 protein is CASSLLENYGYTF. CDR3 bases: TGTGCCAGCAGTTTATTGGAGAACTATGGCTACACCTTC.

The chain carries TRBV30 and TRBJ2-7; D possibly corresponds to TRBD1 (5 bases). The CDR3 loop spans 13 amino acids. The germline gives CDR1 GTSNPN, CDR2 SVGIG (reference sequence). V dropped 1 base and J dropped 0 bases, with 7 bases sitting between them. CDR3 protein: CAWSEDNSYEQYF. Written as DNA, the CDR3 is TGTGCCTGGAGTGAGGACAACTCCTACGAGCAGTACTTC.

This clone has more than one count but fewer than ten. The chain is built from TRBV5-1 and TRBJ2-7, with a tentative D call TRBD2 (5 bases). This CDR3 has 14 residues. The germline V and J ends were trimmed by 0 bases and 0 bases, with 7 bases remaining between them. Germline CDR1 and CDR2: SGHRS and YFSETQ. The DNA of the CDR3 is TGCGCCAGCAGCTTGGGTGGGAGCTCCTACGAGCAGTACTTC. Amino acids: CASSLGGSSYEQYF.

The chain couples TRBV18 to TRBJ2-7; TRBD1 matches 10 bases. The CDR3 has 15 residues. V lost 8 bases, J lost 1 base, and 8 bases stayed unmatched. Per germline, CDR1 KGHSH and CDR2 LQKENI. The CDR3 sequence: CASAQRGQGSYEQYF. The CDR3, as DNA: TGTGCCAGCGCACAGAGGGGACAGGGGTCCTACGAGCAGTACTTC.

The chain combines TRBV11-3 with TRBJ2-1, with TRBD1 matching over 10 bases. CDR3 length equals 18 residues. V dropped 5 bases and J dropped 6; count of bases not matched to a gene: 16. Germline assignment: CDR1 SGHNT and CDR2 YENEEA. The CDR3 spells CASSPGTGAAREVNEQFF. For the CDR3, the DNA is TGTGCCAGCAGCCCCGGGACAGGGGCGGCGCGGGAGGTCAATGAGCAGTTCTTC.

The chain carries TRBV24-1 and TRBJ1-3, with 7 nucleotides matching TRBD1. The CDR3 is 15 residues long. Germline V gene sequence: CDR1 KGHDR, CDR2 SFDVKD. V lost 7 bases, J lost 3 bases, and 8 bases stayed unmatched. The DNA for the CDR3 is TGTGCCACCAGCCCTACAGGGGTATGTGGAAACACCATATATTTT. Translation: CATSPTGVCGNTIYF.

In its sample, this clone was seen once. V usage is TRBV2 and J usage is TRBJ1-1; D is unresolved. The CDR3 consists of 12 residues. Looked up from germline, CDR1 is SNHLY and CDR2 is FYNNEI. Trimming left V 1 base short and J 5 bases short, with 5 bases between. The CDR3 reads CASSEEWTEAFF. DNA for the CDR3: TGTGCCAGCAGTGAAGAATGGACTGAAGCTTTCTTT.

CDR3 sequence: CASSPQMSGNTIYF. CDR3 in DNA: TGTGCCAGCAGCCCTCAGATGTCTGGAAACACCATATATTTT. The rearrangement joins TRBV9 to TRBJ1-3; no reliable D call. The V end lost 4 bases, the J end lost 1 base, and 9 bases lay between the germline ends. The CDR3 is made up of 14 amino acids. Germline CDR1 is SGDLS and CDR2 is YYNGEE.

The chain's CDR3 is CASSFDPPSYEQYF. The CDR3 DNA is TGTGCCAGCAGCTTCGATCCACCTTCCTACGAGCAGTACTTC. The gene calls are TRBV5-4 and TRBJ2-7; no firm D call. The V end was cut by 2 bases, the J end by 1 base, with 10 bases between. The CDR3 runs 14 residues. The V gene's germline CDR1 is SGHNT and CDR2 YYREEE (reference sequence).

The V call is TRBV20-1, the J call TRBJ2-3, with D possibly being TRBD1 (5 bases). From germline, CDR1 is DFQATT and CDR2 SNEGSKA (reference sequence). With 3 bases removed from V and 0 bases from J, the gap between germline ends came to 13 bases. CDR3 length: 15 residues. The CDR3 spells CSASIDSTSTDTQYF. In nucleotides, the CDR3 is TGCAGTGCTAGTATAGACAGTACTAGCACAGATACGCAGTATTTT.

The chain uses TRBV24-1 and TRBJ2-7, with 8 positions matching TRBD1. The V gene's germline CDR1 is KGHDR and CDR2 SFDVKD. J gave up 1 base and V 2 bases, and 3 bases lay outside the gene matches. The CDR3 spans 15 residues. The CDR3 reads CATSDSRQGSYEQYF. The CDR3 DNA reads TGTGCCACCAGTGATTCAAGACAGGGGTCCTACGAGCAGTACTTC.

V usage is TRBV7-8 and J usage is TRBJ1-3, with D unresolved. The CDR3 has 18 amino acids. V was cut by 2 bases and J by 0 bases, with 17 bases left in between. Germline-derived CDR1 and CDR2 are SGHVS and FQNEAQ. Written as DNA, the CDR3 is TGTGCCAGCAGCTTATTGTTTGGGAAGTACCTCTCTGGAAACACCATATATTTT. This translates into CASSLLFGKYLSGNTIYF.

The V gene is TRBV14, the J gene TRBJ2-7; 8 bases line up with TRBD1. Germline V gives CDR1 SGHDN, CDR2 FVKESK. The V gene end was trimmed by 4 bases and the J gene end by 3 bases; junction bases not matched to a gene: 2. This CDR3 comprises 13 residues. CDR3 coding DNA: TGTGCCAGCAGCCTCGGACAGGGCTACGAGCAGTACTTC. Its translation is CASSLGQGYEQYF. Filled out from reference TRBV14 and TRBJ2-7, the complete variable domain reads EAGVTQFPSHSVIEKGQTVTLRCDPISGHDNLYWYRRVMGKEIKFLLHFVKESKQDESGMPNNRFLAERTGGTYSTLKVQPAELEDSGVYFCASSLGQGYEQYFGPGTRLTVT.

This rearrangement joins TRBV5-1 to TRBJ2-3; possibly TRBD1 or TRBD2 for D (5 bases each). V lost 4 bases and J lost 0, with 9 bases in between. There are 14 residues in the CDR3. The V gene's germline CDR1 is SGHRS and CDR2 YFSETQ. The chain's CDR3 is CASSLGDSTDTQYF. In nucleotides, the CDR3 is TGCGCCAGCAGCCTAGGGGACAGCACAGATACGCAGTATTTT.

This chain joins TRBV7-8 and TRBJ1-1; D is ambiguous. V was clipped by 2 bases and J by 6 bases, with 10 bases between them. The CDR3 sequence is 13 residues long. From germline, CDR1 is SGHVS and CDR2 FQNEAQ. The CDR3 DNA sequence: TGTGCCAGCAGCTTAAAAGGGCGGGCTGAAGCTTTCTTT. It translates to CASSLKGRAEAFF.

The CDR3 loop reads CSVEGGRGFTEAFF. As DNA, the CDR3 is TGCAGCGTTGAGGGGGGCAGGGGTTTTACTGAAGCTTTCTTT. The chain couples TRBV29-1 to TRBJ1-1; TRBD1 might be the D (6 bases). Trimming shortened V by 3 bases and J by 5 bases, and 16 bases separated the two germline ends. The length of the CDR3 is 14 residues. From germline, CDR1 is SQVTM and CDR2 ANQGSEA.

The chain couples TRBV6-2 or TRBV6-3 to TRBJ1-4; D is unclear. Germline V gene data show CDR1 as MNHEY and CDR2 as SVGEGT. The germline V and J ends were trimmed by 5 bases and 8 bases, with 12 bases remaining between them. This CDR3 is 13 amino acids long. CDR3 sequence: CASSLRGDEKLFF. CDR3 DNA sequence: TGTGCCAGCAGTCTTCGGGGAGACGAAAAACTGTTTTTT.